Detailed here is one T cell receptor (beta chain). Its antigen is unidentified. The sample is drawn from a study of cytomegalovirus exposure and HLA in healthy donors. Findings and limits, study-wide: The authors reported that TCR beta sequences could predict HLA-A and HLA-B alleles. These predictions were accurate for most subjects in the first cohort.

It was with 60 Vbeta and 13 Jbeta primers that the PCR ran. Some clones are missing from TCRdb's copy, which holds only in-frame ones; the method was immunoSEQ multiplex PCR. Among approximately 100,000 clones, 65% to 75% were seen once, and the ten largest hold roughly 3%. The sequence derives from a female donor in good health and CMV-seronegative. The sample consisted of PBMCs.

This CDR3 is CASSLAGDRGYEQYF. CDR3 nucleotide sequence: TGTGCCAGCAGCTTAGCTGGGGACAGGGGGTACGAGCAGTACTTC. The chain couples TRBV11-1 to TRBJ2-7; 11 bases align to TRBD1. V shed 0 bases, J shed 4 bases, and the junction held 2 bases outside the gene matches. The CDR3 has 15 amino acids. In germline, CDR1 is SGHAT, CDR2 FQDESV (reference sequence). Variable domain in full (rest from reference TRBV11-1 and TRBJ2-7): EAEVAQSPRYKITEKSQAVAFWCDPISGHATLYWYRQILGQGPELLVQFQDESVVDDSQLPKDRFSAERLKGVDSTLKIQPAELGDSAMYLCASSLAGDRGYEQYFGPGTRLTVT.